Here is one T cell receptor (beta chain) with its context. Its specificity is unknown. The data belong to a study of cytomegalovirus exposure and HLA in healthy donors. Germline V lookup: CDR1 MRHNA, CDR2 SNTAGT. V gave up 6 bases and J gave up 3 bases; unmatched junction bases: 5. This CDR3 is built from 14 residues. Whole-study findings and limits: Among TCR sequences, most were rare, though some public TCRs appeared in many donors.

Samples came from healthy bone marrow donors. A multiplex PCR was run with 60 Vbeta primers and 13 Jbeta primers. Libraries were prepared by immunoSEQ multiplex PCR; TCRdb keeps only in-frame clonotypes and omits some of them. Its table records about 130,000 clones. The chain combines TRBV6-4 with TRBJ1-1; TRBD1 aligns across 9 bases. This receptor was identified in a man aged 25 to 40 in good health and CMV-seronegative. Sequencing was performed on PBMCs. CDR3 region: CASSLTGGDTEAFF. DNA of the CDR3: TGTGCCAGCAGCCTGACAGGGGGGGACACTGAAGCTTTCTTT.